The next 20 T cell receptor beta chains were all read from a single sample in a study of response to subunit inactivated influenza vaccine. TCRdb called the RT-PCR reads again in MiXCR, with one record for every CDR3 protein. The sample consists of 500,000 or so distinct CDR3 sequences, about a tenth of them appearing once. Specimen: PBMCs from blood, collected 40 to 50 days after vaccination. The receptor set was obtained from a man between 45 and 60 years old who received an inactivated influenza vaccine.

This clonotype was seen repeatedly, ten times or more. The gene calls are TRBV7-2 and TRBJ2-1, with D possibly being TRBD2 (5 bases). The CDR3 length is 16 residues. The V and J ends lost 1 base and 1 base respectively, with 11 bases between them. The germline V gene has CDR1 SGHTA and CDR2 FQGNSA. CDR3 amino acids: CASSLGVGGSYNEQFF. In DNA form, the CDR3 reads TGTGCCAGCAGCTTAGGCGTAGGAGGATCCTACAATGAGCAGTTCTTC.

This clonotype was found a few times. The chain couples TRBV20-1 to TRBJ1-1; D may be TRBD1 (5 bases). V lost 1 base and J lost 0, with 12 bases in between. The germline CDR1 and CDR2 sequences are DFQATT and SNEGSKA (reference sequence). CDR3 length equals 15 residues. DNA of the CDR3: TGCAGTGCTAGAGCCAGGGTGGGAATGAACACTGAAGCTTTCTTT. It translates to CSARARVGMNTEAFF.

This clonotype occurred a few times. This chain connects TRBV12-3 or TRBV12-4 to TRBJ2-7; D call uncertain. V was trimmed by 3 bases and J by 1 base, leaving 16 bases between them. The CDR3 length is 16 residues. The CDR3 protein is CASSFSPSGGSYEQYF. The CDR3 region has the DNA TGTGCCAGCAGTTTTTCCCCTTCGGGCGGATCCTACGAGCAGTACTTC.

In this sample, this clonotype turned up a few times. The V call is TRBV29-1, the J call TRBJ1-1; D perhaps matches TRBD1 (5 bases). CDR3 length: 13 amino acids. V shed 3 bases and J shed 0 bases, with 8 bases lying between them. Germline lookup yields CDR1 SQVTM and CDR2 ANQGSEA. CDR3 loop: CSVEGRLNTEAFF. The CDR3 DNA reads TGCAGCGTTGAGGGACGGCTGAACACTGAAGCTTTCTTT.

The CDR3 loop reads CAWSPGTRTYEQYF. In nucleotides, the CDR3 is TGTGCCTGGTCCCCCGGGACGAGAACCTACGAGCAGTACTTC. V is TRBV30 and J is TRBJ2-7; D may be TRBD1 or TRBD2 (5 bases each). With 5 bases removed from V and 2 bases from J, the gap between germline ends came to 16 bases. CDR1 and CDR2 from the germline V gene are GTSNPN and SVGIG (reference sequence). This CDR3 has 14 residues.

The chain joins TRBV15 to TRBJ1-1, with unresolved D. V was shortened by 2 bases and J by 1 base, with 5 bases between the two germline ends. The CDR3 is made up of 13 amino acids. Germline V gene lookup returns CDR1 LNHNV and CDR2 YYDKDF (reference sequence). In nucleotides, the CDR3 is TGTGCCACCAGCAGATCACCGAACACTGAAGCTTTCTTT. It is translated as CATSRSPNTEAFF. The full variable domain, its missing parts supplied by reference TRBV15 and TRBJ1-1, is DAMVIQNPRYQVTQFGKPVTLSCSQTLNHNVMYWYQQKSSQAPKLLFHYYDKDFNNEADTPDNFQSRRPNTSFCFLDIRSPGLGDTAMYLCATSRSPNTEAFFGQGTRLTVV.

At least ten counts were recorded for this clonotype. The chain's CDR3 is CASSSIPGRQYF. In DNA, the CDR3 is TGTGCCAGCAGTTCAATACCTGGCAGGCAGTACTTC. This chain joins TRBV27 and TRBJ2-7; D call uncertain. The CDR3 totals 12 residues. Trimming stripped 4 bases from V and 9 bases from J, with 13 bases between. Germline V gives CDR1 MNHEY, CDR2 SMNVEV (reference sequence).

The rearrangement uses TRBV7-8 and TRBJ2-1; tentatively, D is TRBD2 (6 bases). The CDR3 totals 15 residues. In germline, CDR1 is SGHVS, CDR2 FQNEAQ. Trimming shortened V by 2 bases and J by 3 bases, and 11 bases separated the two germline ends. The CDR3 is CASSLLSTSYNEQFF. CDR3 DNA sequence: TGTGCCAGCAGCTTACTTTCGACTAGCTACAATGAGCAGTTCTTC.

This clonotype showed up many times. V and J are TRBV12-3 or TRBV12-4 and TRBJ2-4; perhaps TRBD2 as D (5 bases). Trimming stripped 5 bases from V and 7 bases from J, with 9 bases between. CDR3 length equals 12 residues. CDR3 residues: CASSTTGNIQYF. The DNA for the CDR3 is TGTGCCAGCAGTACCACGGGGAACATTCAGTACTTC.

V is TRBV6-1 and J is TRBJ2-3; D is ambiguous. The CDR3 length is 16 residues. Germline CDR1 and CDR2: MNHNS and SASEGT. The V end was cut by 4 bases, the J end by 1 base, with 15 bases between. The CDR3 DNA sequence: TGTGCCAGCAGTGCGGAGAGGTATAGGGGCACAGATACGCAGTATTTT. As protein: CASSAERYRGTDTQYF.

The chain employs TRBV10-3 and TRBJ2-2; TRBD2 is a possible D gene (6 bases). CDR3 length: 15 residues. V was shortened by 5 bases and J by 0 bases, with 10 bases between the two germline ends. Germline V gene sequence: CDR1 ENHRY, CDR2 SYGVKD. The CDR3 nucleotides are TGTGCCATCAGTTACGGGACTCCGAACACCGGGGAGCTGTTTTTT. Its translation: CAISYGTPNTGELFF.

This clonotype has more than one count but fewer than ten. The rearrangement links TRBV11-2 to TRBJ2-5, with 8 bases fitting TRBD2. Trimming cost V 4 bases and J 5 bases; bases outside gene matches: 9. Germline V CDR1 and CDR2: SGHAT, FQNNGV. The CDR3 length is 15 residues. CDR3 in amino acids: CASSYNGGGSETQYF. CDR3 DNA sequence: TGTGCCAGCAGCTACAACGGGGGGGGCTCGGAGACCCAGTACTTC.

This clonotype has a count of ten or more. The chain has TRBV24-1 and TRBJ1-2, with D maybe TRBD1 (5 bases). CDR3 length: 12 residues. Germline-derived CDR1 and CDR2 are KGHDR and SFDVKD. V was trimmed by 5 bases and J by 3 bases, leaving 6 bases between them. The CDR3 loop is CATSAQDYGYTF. CDR3 nucleotide sequence: TGTGCCACCAGTGCACAGGACTATGGCTACACCTTC.

V and J are TRBV7-2 and TRBJ2-7; unclear D gene. CDR1 and CDR2 from the germline V gene are SGHTA and FQGNSA. With 5 bases removed from V and 1 base from J, the gap between germline ends came to 18 bases. CDR3 length: 16 residues. The CDR3 is CASSPTPSVGSYEQYF. CDR3 in DNA: TGTGCCAGCAGCCCAACCCCCAGCGTTGGTTCCTACGAGCAGTACTTC.

The chain combines TRBV10-1 with TRBJ2-5, with 8 bases that match TRBD2. Germline V lookup: CDR1 WNHNN, CDR2 SYGVQD (reference sequence). The ends lost 4 bases at V and 5 bases at J; junction bases unmatched: 9. This CDR3 has 15 amino acids. The CDR3 bases are TGCGCCAGCAGTGCCCCGGGACTAGGGGACGAGACCCAGTACTTC. As protein: CASSAPGLGDETQYF.

This clonotype appeared many times. The chain employs TRBV12-3 or TRBV12-4 and TRBJ1-6; 7 bases are shared with TRBD1. The V segment lost 6 bases and the J segment 7 bases; nucleotides outside the gene matches: 9. The CDR3 is made up of 15 amino acids. The CDR3 coding sequence is TGTGCCAGCAGCCCGACAGGGAGAGGCAATTCACCCCTCCACTTT. Translation: CASSPTGRGNSPLHF.

This clonotype was detected ten times or more. The rearrangement uses TRBV11-2 and TRBJ1-1; D not certain. V was clipped by 1 base and J by 0 bases, with 6 bases between them. Germline assignment: CDR1 SGHAT and CDR2 FQNNGV. The CDR3 contains 14 residues. The CDR3 reads CASSLGLLNTEAFF. CDR3 sequence (DNA): TGTGCCAGCAGCTTAGGGCTCCTGAACACTGAAGCTTTCTTT.

The CDR3 spells CSAREGTSYGYTF. Written as DNA, the CDR3 is TGCAGTGCTAGGGAAGGAACCTCCTATGGCTACACCTTC. V usage is TRBV20-1 and J usage is TRBJ1-2; D is ambiguous. Per the germline V gene, CDR1 is DFQATT and CDR2 is SNEGSKA (reference sequence). V was clipped by 3 bases and J by 4 bases, with 12 bases between them. The CDR3 extends over 13 amino acids.

In this sample, this clonotype turned up many times. The V and J genes are TRBV12-3 or TRBV12-4 and TRBJ1-1; TRBD1 agrees at 10 bases. This CDR3 is built from 14 residues. The V gene end was trimmed by 5 bases and the J gene end by 5 bases; junction bases not matched to a gene: 5. CDR3 coding DNA: TGTGCCAGCAGTGAGACAGGGGGCAGAACTGAAGCTTTCTTT. Protein product: CASSETGGRTEAFF.

This clonotype appeared a few times. The J gene is TRBJ2-1, the V gene TRBV19; 9 bases are shared with TRBD1. After removal of 8 bases from V and 6 bases from J, the junction contained 11 bases not matched to a gene. This CDR3 has 15 amino acids. Germline V CDR1 and CDR2: LNHDA, SQIVND (reference sequence). The DNA for the CDR3 is TGTGCCAGTGCCCCGGGACAGGGTAGGCTCAATGAGCAGTTCTTC. Amino acids: CASAPGQGRLNEQFF. Together with reference TRBV19 and TRBJ2-1, the CDR3 gives the full variable domain: DGGITQSPKYLFRKEGQNVTLSCEQNLNHDAMYWYRQDPGQGLRLIYYSQIVNDFQKGDIAEGYSVSREKKESFPLTVTSAQKNPTAFYLCASAPGQGRLNEQFFGPGTRLTVL.